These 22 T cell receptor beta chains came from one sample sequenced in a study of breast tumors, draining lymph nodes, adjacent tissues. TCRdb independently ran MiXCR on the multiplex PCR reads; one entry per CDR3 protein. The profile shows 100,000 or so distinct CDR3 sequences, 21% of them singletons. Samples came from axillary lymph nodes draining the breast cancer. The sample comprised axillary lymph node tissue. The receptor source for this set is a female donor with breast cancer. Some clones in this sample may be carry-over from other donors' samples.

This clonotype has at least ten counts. CDR3 in amino acids: CASTRGQGDGETQYF. CDR3 sequence (DNA): TGTGCCAGCACCAGGGGGCAGGGCGATGGGGAGACCCAGTACTTC. This chain connects TRBV7-6 to TRBJ2-5, with 8 bases aligning to TRBD1. The V and J ends lost 7 bases and 5 bases, in that order; junction bases with no gene match: 12. The CDR3 consists of 15 residues. The V gene's germline CDR1 is SGHVS and CDR2 FNYEAQ.

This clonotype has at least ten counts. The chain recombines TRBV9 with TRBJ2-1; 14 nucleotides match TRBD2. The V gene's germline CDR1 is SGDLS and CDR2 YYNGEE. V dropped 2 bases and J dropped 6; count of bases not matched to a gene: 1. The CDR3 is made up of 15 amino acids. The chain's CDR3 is CASSVGTSGSNEQFF. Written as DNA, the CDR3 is TGTGCCAGCAGCGTCGGGACTAGCGGGAGCAATGAGCAGTTCTTC.

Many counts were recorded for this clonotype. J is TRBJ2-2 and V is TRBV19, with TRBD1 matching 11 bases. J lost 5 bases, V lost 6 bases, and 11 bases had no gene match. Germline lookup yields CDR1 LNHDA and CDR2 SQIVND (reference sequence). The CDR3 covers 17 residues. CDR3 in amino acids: CASRLSPGQGVTGELFF. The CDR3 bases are TGTGCCAGTAGGCTCTCCCCGGGACAGGGGGTGACCGGGGAGCTGTTTTTT.

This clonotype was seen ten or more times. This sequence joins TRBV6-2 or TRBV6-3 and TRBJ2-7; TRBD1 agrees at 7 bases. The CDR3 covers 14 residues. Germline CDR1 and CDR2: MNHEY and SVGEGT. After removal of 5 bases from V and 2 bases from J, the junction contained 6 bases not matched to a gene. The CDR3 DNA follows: TGTGCCAGCAGTATCCGGGACAGAACCTACGAGCAGTACTTC. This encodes CASSIRDRTYEQYF.

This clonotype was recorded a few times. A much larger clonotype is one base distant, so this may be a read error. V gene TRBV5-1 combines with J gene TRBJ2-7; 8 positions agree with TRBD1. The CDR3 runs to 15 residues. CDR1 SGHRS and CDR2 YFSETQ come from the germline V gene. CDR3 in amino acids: CVSSPQGGKSYEQYF. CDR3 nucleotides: TGCGTCAGCAGCCCACAGGGGGGCAAATCCTACGAGCAGTACTTC. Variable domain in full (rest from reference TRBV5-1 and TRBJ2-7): KAGVTQTPRYLIKTRGQQVTLSCSPISGHRSVSWYQQTPGQGLQFLFEYFSETQRNKGNFPGRFSGRQFSNSRSEMNVSTLELGDSALYLCVSSPQGGKSYEQYFGPGTRLTVT.

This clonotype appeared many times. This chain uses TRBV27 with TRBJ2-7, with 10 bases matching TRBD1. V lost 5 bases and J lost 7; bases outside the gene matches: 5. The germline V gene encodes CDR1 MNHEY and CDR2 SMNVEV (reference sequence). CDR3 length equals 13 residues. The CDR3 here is CASSPTGGGEQYF. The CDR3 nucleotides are TGTGCCAGCAGTCCGACAGGGGGCGGAGAGCAGTACTTC.

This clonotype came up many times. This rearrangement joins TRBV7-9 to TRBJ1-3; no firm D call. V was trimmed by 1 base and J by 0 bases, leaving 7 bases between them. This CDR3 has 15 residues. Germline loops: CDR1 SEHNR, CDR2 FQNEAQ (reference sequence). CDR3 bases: TGTGCCAGCAGCTTAGAGTACAGCTCTGGAAACACCATATATTTT. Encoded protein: CASSLEYSSGNTIYF.

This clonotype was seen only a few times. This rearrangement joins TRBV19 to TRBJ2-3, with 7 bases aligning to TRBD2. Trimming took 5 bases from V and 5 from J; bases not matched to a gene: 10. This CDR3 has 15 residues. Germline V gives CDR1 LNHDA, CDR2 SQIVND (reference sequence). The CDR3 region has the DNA TGTGCCAGTAGTCTCCCGGGGAGGGGAAGAGATACGCAGTATTTT. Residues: CASSLPGRGRDTQYF.

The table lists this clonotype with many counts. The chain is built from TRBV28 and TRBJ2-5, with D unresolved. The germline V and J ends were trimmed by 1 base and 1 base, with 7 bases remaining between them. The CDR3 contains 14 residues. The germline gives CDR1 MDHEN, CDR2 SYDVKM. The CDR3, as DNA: TGTGCCAGCAGTTTATCTGGCCTCCAAGAGACCCAGTACTTC. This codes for CASSLSGLQETQYF.

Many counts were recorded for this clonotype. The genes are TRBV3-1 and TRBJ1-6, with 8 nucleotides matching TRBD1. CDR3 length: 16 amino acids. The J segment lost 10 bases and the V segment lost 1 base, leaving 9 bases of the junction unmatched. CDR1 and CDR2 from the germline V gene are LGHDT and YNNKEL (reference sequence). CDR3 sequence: CASSQGSGGRGSPLHF. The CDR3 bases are TGTGCCAGCAGCCAAGGCTCAGGGGGCAGGGGGTCACCCCTCCACTTT.

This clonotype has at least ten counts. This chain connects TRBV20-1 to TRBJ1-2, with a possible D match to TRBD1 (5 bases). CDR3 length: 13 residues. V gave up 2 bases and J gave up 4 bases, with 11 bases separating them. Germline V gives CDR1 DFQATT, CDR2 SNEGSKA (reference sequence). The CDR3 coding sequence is TGCAGTGCTAGAACGGGACCGAGCTATGGCTACACCTTC. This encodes CSARTGPSYGYTF.

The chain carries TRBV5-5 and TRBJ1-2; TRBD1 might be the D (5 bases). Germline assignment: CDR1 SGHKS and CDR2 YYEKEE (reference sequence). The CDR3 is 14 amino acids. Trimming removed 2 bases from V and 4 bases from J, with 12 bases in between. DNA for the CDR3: TGTGCCAGCAGCTTTGAAGGCCAGGGCTATGGCTACACCTTC. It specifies CASSFEGQGYGYTF.

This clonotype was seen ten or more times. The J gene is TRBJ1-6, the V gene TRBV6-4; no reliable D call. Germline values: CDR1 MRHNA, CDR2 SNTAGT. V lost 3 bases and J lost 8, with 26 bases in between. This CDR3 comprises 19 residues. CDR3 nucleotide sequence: TGTGCCAGCAGTGAGCGTTGGCGGACTGGCACGGTCCTTCATTCACCCCTCCACTTT. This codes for CASSERWRTGTVLHSPLHF.

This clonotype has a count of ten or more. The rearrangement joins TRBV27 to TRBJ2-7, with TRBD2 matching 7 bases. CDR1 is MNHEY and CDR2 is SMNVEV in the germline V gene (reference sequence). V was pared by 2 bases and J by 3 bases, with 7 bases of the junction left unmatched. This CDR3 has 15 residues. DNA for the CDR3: TGTGCCAGCAGTTTAATTGGCGGGGGACTCTACGAGCAGTACTTC. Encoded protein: CASSLIGGGLYEQYF.

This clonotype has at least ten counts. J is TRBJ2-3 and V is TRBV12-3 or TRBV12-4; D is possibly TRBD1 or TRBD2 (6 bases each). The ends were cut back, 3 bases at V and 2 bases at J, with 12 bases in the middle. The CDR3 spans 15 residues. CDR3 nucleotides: TGTGCCAGCAGTTTTGGGGGGCCCACCACAGATACGCAGTATTTT. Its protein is CASSFGGPTTDTQYF.

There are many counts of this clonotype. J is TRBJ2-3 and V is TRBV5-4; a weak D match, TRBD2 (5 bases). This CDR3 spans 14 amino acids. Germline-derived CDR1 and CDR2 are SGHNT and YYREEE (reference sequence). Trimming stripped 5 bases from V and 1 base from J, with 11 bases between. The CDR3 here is CASRLRGGTDTQYF. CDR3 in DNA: TGTGCCAGCAGACTCCGGGGTGGCACAGATACGCAGTATTTT.

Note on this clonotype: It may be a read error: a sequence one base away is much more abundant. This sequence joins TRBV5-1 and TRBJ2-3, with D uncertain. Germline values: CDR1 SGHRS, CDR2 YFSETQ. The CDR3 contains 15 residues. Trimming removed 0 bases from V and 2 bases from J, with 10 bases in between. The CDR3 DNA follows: TGCGCCAGCAGCTTGGCCCCTGTTCCCACAGATACGCAGTATTTT. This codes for CASSLAPVPTDTQYF.

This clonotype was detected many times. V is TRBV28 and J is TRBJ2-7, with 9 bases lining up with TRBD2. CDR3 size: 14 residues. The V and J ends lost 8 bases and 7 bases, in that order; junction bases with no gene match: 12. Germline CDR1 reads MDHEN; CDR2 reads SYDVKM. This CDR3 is CASCRAGGVREQYF. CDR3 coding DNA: TGTGCCAGCTGCCGGGCGGGAGGGGTGAGGGAGCAGTACTTC.

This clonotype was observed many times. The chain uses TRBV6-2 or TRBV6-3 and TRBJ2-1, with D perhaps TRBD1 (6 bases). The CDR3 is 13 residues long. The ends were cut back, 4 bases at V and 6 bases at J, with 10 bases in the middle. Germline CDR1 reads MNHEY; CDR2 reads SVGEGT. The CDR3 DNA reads TGTGCCAGCAGTTTATCAGGGGTCAATGAGCAGTTCTTC. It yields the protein CASSLSGVNEQFF.

This CDR3 is CGAEYPGRGVDEQYF. In DNA, the CDR3 is TGCGGCGCGGAGTACCCGGGGAGGGGAGTCGACGAGCAGTACTTC. The rearrangement uses TRBV20-1 and TRBJ2-7, with 7 nucleotides matching TRBD2. This CDR3 has 15 residues. Per germline, CDR1 DFQATT and CDR2 SNEGSKA (reference sequence).

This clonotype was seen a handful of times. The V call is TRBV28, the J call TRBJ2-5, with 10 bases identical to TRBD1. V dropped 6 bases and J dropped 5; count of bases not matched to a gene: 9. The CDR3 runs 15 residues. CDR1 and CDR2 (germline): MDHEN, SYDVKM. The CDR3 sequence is CASSGWGQGSETQYF. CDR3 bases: TGTGCCAGCAGCGGGTGGGGACAGGGGTCTGAGACCCAGTACTTC.

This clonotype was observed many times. CDR3 in amino acids: CASSGTGLTDTQYF. For the CDR3, the DNA is TGTGCCAGCAGCGGGACAGGCTTAACAGATACGCAGTATTTT. This chain joins TRBV9 and TRBJ2-3; the match to TRBD1 covers 7 bases. V lost 3 bases and J lost 3; bases outside the gene matches: 4. This CDR3 comprises 14 residues. Germline-derived CDR1 and CDR2 are SGDLS and YYNGEE.